Shown below are 4 T cell receptor beta chains from a single sample sequenced in a study of graft-versus-host responses after intestinal transplantation. The study plated some 200,000 CFSE-labeled responders with some 200,000 irradiated, violet-dye-labeled stimulators. Clones were sequenced by immunoSEQ multiplex PCR, and TCRdb holds only the in-frame ones, with some missing. Here the sample spans 20,000 to 25,000 clones, about a third being singletons. Sample: alloreactive CD8+ T cells from a mixed lymphocyte reaction culture, taken before intestinal transplant. Subset given: CFSE-low proliferating T cells sorted from roughly 6-day pre-transplant mixed lymphocyte reaction (GvH or HvG direction). Receptor source: a human patient who received an intestinal transplant.

The chain recombines TRBV11-1 with TRBJ2-3, with 8 bases matching TRBD2. The CDR3 sequence is 15 residues long. V shed 7 bases and J 3 bases; nucleotides not matched to a gene: 9. CDR1 is SGHAT and CDR2 is FQDESV in the germline V gene (reference sequence). The CDR3 nucleotides read TGTGCCAGCACCCTCTTAGCGGGGATTACAGATACGCAGTATTTT. Translation gives CASTLLAGITDTQYF. Based on the CDR3 plus reference TRBV11-1 and TRBJ2-3, the full variable domain is EAEVAQSPRYKITEKSQAVAFWCDPISGHATLYWYRQILGQGPELLVQFQDESVVDDSQLPKDRFSAERLKGVDSTLKIQPAELGDSAMYLCASTLLAGITDTQYFGPGTRLTVL.

The chain couples TRBV27 to TRBJ2-1, with 8 bases lining up with TRBD2. The ends lost 2 bases at V and 1 base at J; junction bases unmatched: 1. This CDR3 region has 15 residues. CDR1 is MNHEY and CDR2 is SMNVEV in the germline V gene (reference sequence). The chain's CDR3 is CASSLTSGSYNEQFF. CDR3 DNA: TGTGCCAGCAGTTTAACTAGCGGATCCTACAATGAGCAGTTCTTC.

The chain employs TRBV27 and TRBJ1-1; D might be TRBD1 (6 bases). Trimming took 3 bases from V and 3 from J, leaving 11 bases between them. Looked up from germline, CDR1 is MNHEY and CDR2 is SMNVEV (reference sequence). CDR3 length equals 14 residues. CDR3 in amino acids: CASSLTTGYTEAFF. CDR3 bases: TGTGCCAGCAGTTTGACGACAGGTTACACTGAAGCTTTCTTT.

The chain recombines TRBV4-2 with TRBJ1-2, with D uncertain. CDR3 length: 15 residues. Germline values: CDR1 LGHNA, CDR2 YNFKEQ. V was shortened by 0 bases and J by 0 bases, with 8 bases between the two germline ends. CDR3 in DNA: TGTGCCAGCAGCCAAGAGGGGTACGCTAACTATGGCTACACCTTC. Translation gives CASSQEGYANYGYTF.